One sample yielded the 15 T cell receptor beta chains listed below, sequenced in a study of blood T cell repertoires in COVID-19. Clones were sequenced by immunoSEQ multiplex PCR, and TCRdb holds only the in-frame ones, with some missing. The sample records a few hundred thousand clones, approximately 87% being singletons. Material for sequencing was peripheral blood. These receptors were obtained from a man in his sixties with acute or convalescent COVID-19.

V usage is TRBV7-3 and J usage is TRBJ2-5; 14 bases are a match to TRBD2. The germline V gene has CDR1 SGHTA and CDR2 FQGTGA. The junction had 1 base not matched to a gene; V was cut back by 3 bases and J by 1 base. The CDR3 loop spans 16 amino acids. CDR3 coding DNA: TGTGCCAGCAGCTTGGGACTAGCGGGGGTCCAAGAGACCCAGTACTTC. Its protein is CASSLGLAGVQETQYF.

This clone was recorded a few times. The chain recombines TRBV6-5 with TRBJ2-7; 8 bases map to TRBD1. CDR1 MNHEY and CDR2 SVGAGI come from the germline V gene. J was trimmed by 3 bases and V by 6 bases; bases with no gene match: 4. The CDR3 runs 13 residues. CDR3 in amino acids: CASRGQGLYEQYF. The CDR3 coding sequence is TGTGCCAGCAGAGGACAGGGCCTCTACGAGCAGTACTTC.

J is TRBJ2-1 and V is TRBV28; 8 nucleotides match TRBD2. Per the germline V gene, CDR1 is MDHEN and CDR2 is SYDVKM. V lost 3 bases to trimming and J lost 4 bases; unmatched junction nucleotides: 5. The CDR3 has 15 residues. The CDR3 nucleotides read TGTGCCAGCAGTTTGTCGGGAGGGGGATACAATGAGCAGTTCTTC. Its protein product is CASSLSGGGYNEQFF.

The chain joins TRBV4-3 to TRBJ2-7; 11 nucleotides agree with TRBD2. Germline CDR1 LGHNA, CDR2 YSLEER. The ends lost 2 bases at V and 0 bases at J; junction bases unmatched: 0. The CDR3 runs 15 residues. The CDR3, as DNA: TGCGCCAGCAGCCAAACTAGCGGGAGCTCCTACGAGCAGTACTTC. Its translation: CASSQTSGSSYEQYF.

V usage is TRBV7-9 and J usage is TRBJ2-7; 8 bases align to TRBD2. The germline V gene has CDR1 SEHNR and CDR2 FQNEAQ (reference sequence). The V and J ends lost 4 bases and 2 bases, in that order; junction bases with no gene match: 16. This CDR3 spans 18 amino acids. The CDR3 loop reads CASSSGGTRGSTPYEQYF. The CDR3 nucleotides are TGTGCCAGCAGCTCCGGGGGGACTAGGGGATCTACCCCCTACGAGCAGTACTTC. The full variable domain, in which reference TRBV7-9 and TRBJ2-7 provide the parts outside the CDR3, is DTGVSQNPRHKITKRGQNVTFRCDPISEHNRLYWYRQTLGQGPEFLTYFQNEAQLEKSRLLSDRFSAERPKGSFSTLEIQRTEQGDSAMYLCASSSGGTRGSTPYEQYFGPGTRLTVT.

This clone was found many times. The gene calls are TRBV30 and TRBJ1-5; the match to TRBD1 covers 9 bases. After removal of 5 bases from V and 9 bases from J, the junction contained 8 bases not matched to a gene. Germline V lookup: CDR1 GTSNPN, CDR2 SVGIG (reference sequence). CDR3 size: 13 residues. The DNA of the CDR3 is TGTGCCTGGGGCCGGGACAGGGCTTTGCCCCAGCATTTT. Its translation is CAWGRDRALPQHF.

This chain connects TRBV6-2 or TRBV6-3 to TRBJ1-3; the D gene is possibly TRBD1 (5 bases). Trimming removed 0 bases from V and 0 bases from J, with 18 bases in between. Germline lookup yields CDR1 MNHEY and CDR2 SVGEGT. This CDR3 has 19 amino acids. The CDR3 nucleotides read TGTGCCAGCAGTTACTCATCGCGGGGCAGGATGGGCTCTGGAAACACCATATATTTT. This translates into CASSYSSRGRMGSGNTIYF.

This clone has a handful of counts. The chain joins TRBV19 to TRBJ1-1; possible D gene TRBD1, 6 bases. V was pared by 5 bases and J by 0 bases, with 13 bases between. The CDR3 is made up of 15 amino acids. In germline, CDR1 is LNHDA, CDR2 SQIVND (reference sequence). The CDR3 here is CASSHYRDMNTEAFF. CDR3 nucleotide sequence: TGTGCCAGTAGTCATTACAGGGATATGAACACTGAAGCTTTCTTT.

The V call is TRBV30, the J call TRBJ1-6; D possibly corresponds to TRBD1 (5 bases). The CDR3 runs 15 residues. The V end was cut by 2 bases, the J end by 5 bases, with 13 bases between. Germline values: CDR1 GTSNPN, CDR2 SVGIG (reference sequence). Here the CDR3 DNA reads TGTGCCTGGAGTAGCCAGGGAAGAGATAATTCACCCCTCCACTTT. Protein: CAWSSQGRDNSPLHF.

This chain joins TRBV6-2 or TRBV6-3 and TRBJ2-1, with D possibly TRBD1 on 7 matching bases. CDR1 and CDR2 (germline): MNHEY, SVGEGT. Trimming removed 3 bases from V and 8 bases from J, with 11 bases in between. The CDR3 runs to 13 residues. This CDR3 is CASSYAGGHEQFF. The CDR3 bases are TGTGCCAGCAGTTATGCAGGGGGGCATGAGCAGTTCTTC.

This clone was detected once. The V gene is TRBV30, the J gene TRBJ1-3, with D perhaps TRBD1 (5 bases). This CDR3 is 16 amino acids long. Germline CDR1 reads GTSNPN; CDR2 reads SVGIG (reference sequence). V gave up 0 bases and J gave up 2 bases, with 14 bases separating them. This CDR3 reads CAWSVGGGGTGNTIYF. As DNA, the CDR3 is TGTGCCTGGAGTGTAGGTGGGGGAGGCACTGGAAACACCATATATTTT.

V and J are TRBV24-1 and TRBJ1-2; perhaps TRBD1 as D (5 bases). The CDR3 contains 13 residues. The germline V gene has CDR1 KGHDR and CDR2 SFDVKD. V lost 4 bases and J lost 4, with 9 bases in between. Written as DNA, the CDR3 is TGTGCCACCAGTGAAGATCAGGGCTATGGCTACACCTTC. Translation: CATSEDQGYGYTF.

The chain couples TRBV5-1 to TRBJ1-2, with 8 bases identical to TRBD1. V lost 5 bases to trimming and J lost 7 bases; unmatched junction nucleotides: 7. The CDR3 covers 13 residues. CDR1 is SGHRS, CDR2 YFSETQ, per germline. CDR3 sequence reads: CASSSGQGSGYTF. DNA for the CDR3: TGCGCCAGCAGTTCCGGACAGGGTTCTGGCTACACCTTC. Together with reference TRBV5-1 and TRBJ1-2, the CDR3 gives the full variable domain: KAGVTQTPRYLIKTRGQQVTLSCSPISGHRSVSWYQQTPGQGLQFLFEYFSETQRNKGNFPGRFSGRQFSNSRSEMNVSTLELGDSALYLCASSSGQGSGYTFGSGTRLTVV.

This chain's CDR3 is CASSPGQANQPQHF. As DNA, the CDR3 is TGCGCCAGCAGCCCGGGACAGGCAAATCAGCCCCAGCATTTT. The V and J genes are TRBV5-1 and TRBJ1-5; the match to TRBD1 covers 8 bases. Germline CDR1 SGHRS, CDR2 YFSETQ. V lost 4 bases and J lost 4; bases outside the gene matches: 4. There are 14 residues in the CDR3.

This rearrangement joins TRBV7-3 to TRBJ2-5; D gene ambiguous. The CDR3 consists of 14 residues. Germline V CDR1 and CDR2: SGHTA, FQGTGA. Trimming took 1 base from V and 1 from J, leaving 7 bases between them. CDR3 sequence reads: CASSLMASQETQYF. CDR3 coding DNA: TGTGCCAGCAGCTTAATGGCCAGCCAAGAGACCCAGTACTTC.